Listed here are 7 T cell receptor beta chains from one sample, sequenced in a study of post-analysis software for immune sequencing data. Their antigen targets remain unknown. General study findings and limits: When patients were compared with controls, 4 or 5 TRBV segments were more frequent, TRBV5-6, TRBV5-1 and TRBV20-1 among them.

Unique molecular identifiers were present in the TCR beta cDNA libraries. One entry per CDR3 protein results from TCRdb running MiXCR on the PCR reads. The repertoire holds fewer than 900,000 distinct CDR3 sequences, about 45% seen once, with roughly 4.5% in the top ten. Sequenced material: blood. The receptors come from a girl aged 5-17 years with multiple sclerosis.

The rearrangement uses TRBV12-3 or TRBV12-4 and TRBJ2-7; 7 bases agree with TRBD2. The CDR3 spans 12 residues. V dropped 8 bases and J dropped 0; count of bases not matched to a gene: 1. CDR3 in amino acids: CASGRVSYEQYF. In DNA, the CDR3 is TGTGCCAGCGGGAGGGTCTCCTACGAGCAGTACTTC.

This clonotype was counted between two and nine times. V is TRBV4-3 and J is TRBJ2-4; no reliable D call. The V end lost 2 bases, the J end lost 0 bases, and 8 bases lay between the germline ends. The CDR3 length is 15 residues. Per germline, CDR1 LGHNA and CDR2 YSLEER. CDR3 sequence: CASSQSILAKNIQYF. The CDR3 coding sequence is TGCGCCAGCAGCCAATCAATCTTAGCCAAAAACATTCAGTACTTC.

This chain connects TRBV6-1 to TRBJ2-1, with D perhaps matching TRBD2 (6 bases). CDR3 length equals 18 residues. Per the germline V gene, CDR1 is MNHNS and CDR2 is SASEGT. V lost 6 bases, J lost 0 bases, and 21 bases lay in between. The CDR3 sequence is CASRPGTARSLSYNEQFF. The CDR3 region has the DNA TGTGCCAGCAGGCCCGGGACTGCCCGATCCCTCTCCTACAATGAGCAGTTCTTC.

V and J are TRBV7-3 and TRBJ2-3; no definite D call. The CDR3 covers 13 residues. The V gene's germline CDR1 is SGHTA and CDR2 FQGTGA. The germline V and J ends were trimmed by 0 bases and 6 bases, with 7 bases remaining between them. The CDR3 is CASSLTLADTQYF. CDR3 nucleotide sequence: TGTGCCAGCAGCTTAACGTTGGCGGATACGCAGTATTTT.

This clonotype has only a few counts. The chain couples TRBV6-5 to TRBJ2-5; D perhaps matches TRBD2 (5 bases). The CDR3 runs to 15 residues. From germline, CDR1 is MNHEY and CDR2 SVGAGI. V shed 2 bases and J shed 4 bases, with 14 bases lying between them. CDR3 bases: TGTGCCAGCAGTTACACGTATGCTAGCTCAGAGACCCAGTACTTC. Protein sequence: CASSYTYASSETQYF.

The rearrangement uses TRBV12-3 or TRBV12-4 and TRBJ1-6; 7 bases are shared with TRBD1. With 5 bases clipped from V and 10 bases from J, the junction kept 11 bases outside the gene matches. CDR3 size: 15 residues. CDR3 bases: TGTGCCAGCAGTCAATCGACAGGGAGGTCCTCACCCCTCCACTTT. Residues: CASSQSTGRSSPLHF.

The gene calls are TRBV6-5 and TRBJ2-2, with D uncertain. Germline loops: CDR1 MNHEY, CDR2 SVGAGI. CDR3 length: 13 residues. Trimming shortened V by 3 bases and J by 3 bases, and 5 bases separated the two germline ends. CDR3 sequence: CASSYGDTGELFF. The CDR3 coding sequence is TGTGCCAGCAGTTATGGGGACACCGGGGAGCTGTTTTTT.